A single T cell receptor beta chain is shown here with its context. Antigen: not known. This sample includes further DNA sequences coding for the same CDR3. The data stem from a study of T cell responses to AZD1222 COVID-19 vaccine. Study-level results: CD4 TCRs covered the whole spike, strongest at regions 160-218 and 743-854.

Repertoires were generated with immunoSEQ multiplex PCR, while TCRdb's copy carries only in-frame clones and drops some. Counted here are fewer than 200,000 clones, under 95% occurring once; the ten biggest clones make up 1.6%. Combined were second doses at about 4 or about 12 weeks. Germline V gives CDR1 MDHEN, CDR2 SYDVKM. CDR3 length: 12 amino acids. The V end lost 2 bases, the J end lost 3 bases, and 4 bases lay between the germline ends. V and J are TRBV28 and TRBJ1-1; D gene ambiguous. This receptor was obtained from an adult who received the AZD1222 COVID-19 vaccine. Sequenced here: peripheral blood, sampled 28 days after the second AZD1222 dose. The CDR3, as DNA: TGTGCCAGCAGTTTACTCTACACTGAAGCTTTCTTT. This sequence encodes CASSLLYTEAFF.